This TCR beta chain was recovered during a study of Graves' ophthalmopathy and Graves' hyperthyroidism. The CDR3 has 13 amino acids. Germline assignment: CDR1 SGHTA and CDR2 FQGTGA. Trimming cost V 4 bases and J 6 bases; bases outside gene matches: 2. This clonotype was observed many times. RNA transcripts served as template for amplifying TCR beta CDR3 sequences. First-round RT-PCR with HTBI primers preceded a second-round multiplex PCR. TCRdb itself ran the multiplex PCR reads through MiXCR, one entry per CDR3 protein. The data contain approximately 500,000 distinct CDR3 sequences, roughly an eighth of them singletons.

This clonotype originated in a woman aged 30 to 39 with Graves' ophthalmopathy. The V and J genes are TRBV7-3 and TRBJ2-4; TRBD1 aligns across 8 bases. The source material was blood. CDR3 bases: TGTGCCAGCAGCTCAGGGACAGGAAACATTCAGTACTTC. Protein sequence: CASSSGTGNIQYF.